This T cell receptor (beta chain) came from a study of blood T cell repertoires in COVID-19. Whole-study context: Collection of acute and convalescent COVID-19 samples took place in the United States, Italy and Spain. T cells, B-cell-depleted T cells, or PBMCs supplied cDNA or gDNA.

Study processing details: Reference gene primer amplification gave nucleated cell count estimates. The data were produced by immunoSEQ multiplex PCR, yet TCRdb's version contains in-frame clones alone and is incomplete. D and trimming were read from the DNA, whereas the V and J calls and clone size are those reported in that table. The data contain roughly 110,000 clones, about 84% of them singletons. V lost 1 base and J lost 6; bases outside the gene matches: 8. Per the germline V gene, CDR1 is SGHVS and CDR2 is FNYEAQ. CDR3 length: 15 residues. The sequenced sample consisted of peripheral blood. The J gene is TRBJ1-2, the V gene TRBV7-6; 7 bases match TRBD1. This TCR was sampled from a woman aged 55-69 years with acute or convalescent COVID-19. The CDR3 DNA follows: TGTGCCAGCAGCTTAGGGGTAGGGGGCAGGGATGGCTACACCTTC. Its protein product is CASSLGVGGRDGYTF.